This is a list of T cell receptor beta chains from one sample in a study of chemoradiotherapy in HPV16-positive cancers. TCRdb's copy holds only in-frame clones and misses some; the assay was immunoSEQ multiplex PCR. The sample carries about 7,800 clones, around 68% recorded once. The sample was gathered from a patient who underwent chemoradiotherapy. Every receptor here comes from a human donor with HPV-associated anogenital cancer. Both conserved end residues are part of each CDR3. The order of the fields is J gene, clone size, D gene, V gene, CDR3 protein, CDR3 DNA. A D gene is named only where the DNA matches it firmly. Some rows have no size entry. The others give once, few or many, or a class for an expanded clone.

TRBJ2-2,-,TRBD1,TRBV18,CASSPDIRTGYSGELFF,TGTGCCAGCTCACCAGATATAAGGACAGGGTATTCCGGGGAGCTGTTTTTT
TRBJ2-4,-,TRBD1,TRBV19,CASSIDRVFPIQYF,TGTGCCAGTAGTATTGACAGGGTTTTCCCCATTCAGTACTTC
TRBJ2-2,-,TRBD2,TRBV7-6,CASSERTREGNTGELFF,TGTGCCAGCAGCGAACGAACGAGGGAGGGCAACACCGGGGAGCTGTTTTTT
TRBJ1-3,once,TRBD1,TRBV27,CASRPLSVGTGRFSGNTIYF,TGTGCCAGCAGACCACTTTCGGTCGGGACAGGGAGATTTTCGGGAAACACCATATATTTT
TRBJ2-2,-,TRBD1,TRBV9,CASGRGQGNTGELFF,TGTGCCAGCGGGAGGGGACAGGGGAACACCGGGGAGCTGTTTTTT
TRBJ2-7,once,TRBD1,TRBV5-8,CASSLDRGSYEQYF,TGTGCCAGCAGCTTAGACAGGGGCTCCTACGAGCAGTACTTC
TRBJ1-1,once,TRBD1,TRBV11-3,CASSPRGRGAGITEAFF,TGTGCCAGCAGCCCGAGGGGGCGGGGGGCCGGTATCACTGAAGCTTTCTTT
TRBJ1-1,-,TRBD1,TRBV7-9,CASSPGQIYEAFF,TGTGCCAGCAGCCCGGGACAGATATATGAAGCTTTCTTT
TRBJ2-1,-,-,TRBV4-3,CASSVNYRGSSYNEQFF,TGCGCCAGCAGCGTCAATTATCGGGGGAGCTCCTACAATGAGCAGTTCTTC
TRBJ2-1,-,-,TRBV19,CASSPSVNEQFF,TGTGCCAGTAGCCCTAGTGTCAATGAGCAGTTCTTC
TRBJ1-4,-,TRBD1,TRBV12-5,CASGQGQVANEKLFF,TGTGCTAGTGGTCAAGGACAGGTTGCTAATGAAAAACTGTTTTTT
TRBJ1-1,-,-,TRBV2,CASSPLSAMNTEAFF,TGTGCCAGCAGTCCCCTTTCCGCGATGAACACTGAAGCTTTCTTT
TRBJ2-7,few,TRBD1,TRBV2,CASSLQGASIYEQYF,TGTGCCAGCAGTCTACAGGGGGCGTCTATATACGAGCAGTACTTC
TRBJ2-1,-,-,TRBV4-3,CASSQASVGEQFF,TGCGCCAGCAGCCAAGCCTCCGTAGGTGAGCAGTTCTTC
TRBJ2-7,-,TRBD1,TRBV6-1,CASREGQGGFYEQYF,TGTGCCAGCAGGGAAGGACAGGGGGGCTTCTACGAGCAGTACTTC
TRBJ1-1,-,TRBD1,TRBV6-1,CASRKQGIEAFF,TGTGCCAGCAGGAAACAGGGGATTGAAGCTTTCTTT
TRBJ2-3,-,-,TRBV6-5,CGAGPGTLADTQYF,TGCGGGGCGGGTCCAGGGACCTTGGCAGATACGCAGTATTTT
TRBJ1-5,-,-,TRBV6-1,CASSETWDGQPQHF,TGTGCCAGCAGTGAAACGTGGGATGGGCAGCCCCAGCATTTT
TRBJ1-1,-,-,TRBV28,CASSLRQSMTEAFF,TGTGCCAGCAGTTTAAGACAGTCCATGACTGAAGCTTTCTTT
TRBJ2-3,-,-,TRBV6-5,CASSDRESTDTQYF,TGTGCCAGCAGTGACCGAGAGAGCACAGATACGCAGTATTTT
TRBJ2-2,-,TRBD2,TRBV19,CASSFSGGNTGELFF,TGTGCCAGTAGTTTTAGCGGGGGCAACACCGGGGAGCTGTTTTTT
TRBJ1-1,-,-,TRBV7-8,CASSLFSSTGSAFF,TGTGCCAGCAGCTTATTTTCTTCAACAGGGTCAGCTTTCTTT
TRBJ2-1,-,TRBD2,TRBV2,CASTIAGPPQFF,TGTGCCAGCACCATAGCGGGGCCCCCCCAGTTCTTC
TRBJ1-2,few,-,TRBV18,CASSPQGGIYGYTF,TGTGCCAGCTCACCACAGGGGGGAATCTATGGCTACACCTTC
TRBJ1-3,-,-,TRBV4-3,CASSQDLALNTIYF,TGCGCCAGCAGCCAAGATCTAGCCCTCAACACCATATATTTT
TRBJ2-2,-,TRBD2,TRBV6-6,CASSRTSGPTGELFF,TGTGCCAGCAGCCGAACTAGCGGCCCCACCGGGGAGCTGTTTTTT
TRBJ2-1,-,TRBD2,TRBV5-8,CASSSRGMNNEQFF,TGTGCCAGCAGCTCGCGGGGGATGAACAATGAGCAGTTCTTC
TRBJ2-7,-,-,TRBV29-1,CSVVSPNYYEQYF,TGCAGCGTTGTGAGCCCAAACTACTACGAGCAGTACTTC
TRBJ1-4,few,TRBD1,TRBV30,CAWSEFGQGNREKLFF,TGTGCCTGGAGTGAATTCGGACAGGGCAACCGCGAAAAACTGTTTTTT
TRBJ1-3,few,TRBD1,TRBV6-6,CASGDRESGSGNTIYF,TGTGCCAGCGGGGACAGGGAATCGGGCTCTGGAAACACCATATATTTT
TRBJ1-5,-,TRBD1,TRBV2,CASSGGTVGNQPQHF,TGTGCCAGCAGTGGTGGGACAGTGGGCAATCAGCCCCAGCATTTT
TRBJ2-5,-,TRBD2,TRBV9,CASSPRAGGPQETQYF,TGTGCCAGCAGCCCCAGGGCGGGGGGGCCTCAAGAGACCCAGTACTTC
TRBJ1-1,few,-,TRBV5-4,CASSLAGGRTEAFF,TGTGCCAGCAGCTTGGCCGGGGGTAGGACTGAAGCTTTCTTT
TRBJ2-1,-,TRBD2,TRBV10-3,CAIRWGGTDEQFF,TGTGCCATCCGATGGGGAGGGACCGATGAGCAGTTCTTC
TRBJ1-1,-,-,TRBV7-6,CASSPRPLRRTEAFF,TGTGCCAGCAGCCCCCGACCGCTCCGGAGGACTGAAGCTTTCTTT
TRBJ2-7,few,-,TRBV25-1,CASSDGGRGPYEQYF,TGTGCCAGCAGTGACGGAGGGAGGGGGCCCTACGAGCAGTACTTC
TRBJ2-3,-,TRBD2,TRBV9,CASSARLAGSATDTQYF,TGTGCCAGCAGCGCCCGACTAGCGGGATCGGCCACAGATACGCAGTATTTT
TRBJ1-2,-,-,TRBV2,CASLWGWANYGYTF,TGTGCCAGCCTTTGGGGCTGGGCTAACTATGGCTACACCTTC
TRBJ1-1,-,-,TRBV18,CASSLPSVNTEAFF,TGTGCCAGCTCACTCCCTTCAGTGAACACTGAAGCTTTCTTT
TRBJ1-3,-,TRBD1,TRBV29-1,CSAAPALTGSGNTIYF,TGCAGCGCAGCCCCAGCCTTGACAGGGTCCGGAAACACCATATATTTT
TRBJ2-1,-,TRBD2,TRBV11-3,CASSLDFGREANEQFF,TGTGCCAGCAGCTTAGATTTTGGGCGGGAGGCAAATGAGCAGTTCTTC
TRBJ2-1,-,TRBD2,TRBV30,CAWSLTSGINNEQFF,TGTGCCTGGAGTTTGACTAGCGGGATAAACAATGAGCAGTTCTTC
TRBJ2-1,-,-,TRBV7-8,CASSSPGSYNEQFF,TGTGCCAGCAGCTCCCCCGGGTCCTACAATGAGCAGTTCTTC
TRBJ2-1,-,TRBD2,TRBV28,CASSPLAGDPGPNNEQFF,TGTGCCAGCAGTCCCTTAGCGGGAGACCCGGGACCTAACAATGAGCAGTTCTTC
TRBJ2-3,-,-,TRBV9,CASSVDTDTQYF,TGTGCCAGCAGCGTAGACACAGATACGCAGTATTTT
TRBJ2-7,-,TRBD1,TRBV10-3,CATPGQGHEQYF,TGTGCCACCCCGGGACAGGGCCACGAGCAGTACTTC
TRBJ1-1,-,-,TRBV2,CASRAAGNTEAFF,TGTGCCAGCCGGGCGGCCGGGAACACTGAAGCTTTCTTT
TRBJ1-2,-,-,TRBV18,CASSPPQYGHGYTF,TGTGCCAGCTCACCACCCCAGTATGGTCATGGCTACACCTTC
TRBJ1-2,-,-,TRBV11-2,CASSLAGDGYTF,TGTGCCAGCAGCTTAGCCGGGGACGGCTACACCTTC
TRBJ1-6,-,-,TRBV6-1,CASIQGNNSPLHF,TGTGCCAGCATCCAGGGGAATAATTCACCCCTCCACTTT
TRBJ2-1,-,TRBD2,TRBV7-2,CASSLSGQRGGNEQFF,TGTGCCAGCAGCTTATCCGGTCAGCGGGGTGGAAATGAGCAGTTCTTC